These 20 T cell receptor beta chains were all obtained from the same sample, sequenced in a study of blood T cell repertoires in COVID-19 (TCRdb year 2020). The library was obtained by the immunoSEQ multiplex PCR assay. What TCRdb holds here is the immuneACCESS table cut down to in-frame rearrangements. Part of the clones is not present; checked against another copy, under half of the missing clones reflect an unresolved V gene, and the others are unexplained. For this sample there are some 210,000 clones; around nine tenths appear just once. The ten largest account for less than 7.5% of the sample. Material: peripheral blood. These receptors were taken from a man aged 55-75 years who had recovered from COVID-19.

The chain combines TRBV7-9 with TRBJ2-6, with D possibly TRBD2 on 6 matching bases. With 5 bases removed from V and 0 bases from J, the gap between germline ends came to 17 bases. CDR1 and CDR2 from the germline V gene are SEHNR and FQNEAQ (reference sequence). This CDR3 has 18 amino acids. CDR3 sequence reads: CASSPAGRGSSGANVLTF. The DNA of the CDR3 is TGTGCCAGCAGCCCGGCGGGACGGGGAAGCTCTGGGGCCAACGTCCTGACTTTC.

The genes are TRBV4-3 and TRBJ2-4, with unresolved D. Per the germline V gene, CDR1 is LGHNA and CDR2 is YSLEER. This CDR3 contains 13 residues. Trimming stripped 1 base from V and 4 bases from J, with 5 bases between. CDR3 sequence: CASSQVSKNIQYF. The CDR3 region has the DNA TGCGCCAGCAGCCAAGTTTCGAAAAACATTCAGTACTTC.

The sample holds a few counts of this clone. This chain joins TRBV3-1 (or the pseudogene TRBV3-2) and TRBJ2-2, with 8 bases identical to TRBD2. This CDR3 comprises 14 residues. The J segment lost 4 bases and the V segment lost 4 bases, leaving 2 bases of the junction unmatched. In germline, CDR1 is LGHDT, CDR2 YNNKEL (reference sequence). This chain's CDR3 is CASSRREGTGELFF. The DNA of the CDR3 is TGTGCCAGCAGCCGCCGGGAGGGCACCGGGGAGCTGTTTTTT.

This chain links TRBV5-4 with TRBJ2-3; 7 bases fit TRBD2. Germline trimming cut 2 bases from V and 1 base from J; bases unmatched to any gene: 4. Germline V lookup: CDR1 SGHNT, CDR2 YYREEE (reference sequence). The CDR3 length is 15 residues. CDR3: CASSFGGSGTDTQYF. Here the CDR3 DNA reads TGTGCCAGCAGCTTTGGCGGGAGTGGCACAGATACGCAGTATTTT.

This chain joins TRBV21-1 and TRBJ1-4. TRBV21-1 is designated a pseudogene. The CDR3 is 15 amino acids. CDR3 in DNA: TGTGCCAGCAGCAAGTGGGGGGACCGGAATGAAAAACTGTTTTTT. Amino acid sequence: CASSKWGDRNEKLFF.

The chain links TRBV19 to TRBJ1-1; 7 bases line up with TRBD1. V gave up 7 bases and J gave up 0 bases; unmatched junction bases: 14. This CDR3 region has 17 residues. Germline CDR1 LNHDA, CDR2 SQIVND (reference sequence). Written as DNA, the CDR3 is TGTGCCAGTACCCATCCCATTCGACAGGGAGTGAACACTGAAGCTTTCTTT. It yields the protein CASTHPIRQGVNTEAFF.

This clone was counted once. The V and J genes are TRBV5-1 and TRBJ2-5; D may be TRBD2 (6 bases). Trimming took 3 bases from V and 5 from J, leaving 14 bases between them. The CDR3 consists of 14 residues. Germline assignment: CDR1 SGHRS and CDR2 YFSETQ. CDR3 amino acids: CASSSGGRGETQYF. The CDR3 region has the DNA TGCGCCAGCAGCTCCGGGGGTCGGGGGGAGACCCAGTACTTC.

The V and J genes are TRBV2 and TRBJ1-2; TRBD1 is a possible D gene (6 bases). The CDR3 loop spans 14 amino acids. Germline V gene data show CDR1 as SNHLY and CDR2 as FYNNEI. Deletions cut 7 bases from V and 1 base from J, with 13 bases between. In DNA form, the CDR3 reads TGTGCCAGCATTACAGGGTTTGGTAACTATGGCTACACCTTC. It yields the protein CASITGFGNYGYTF. The full variable domain, its missing parts supplied by reference TRBV2 and TRBJ1-2, is EPEVTQTPSHQVTQMGQEVILRCVPISNHLYFYWYRQILGQKVEFLVSFYNNEISEKSEIFDDQFSVERPDGSNFTLKIRSTKLEDSAMYFCASITGFGNYGYTFGSGTRLTVV.

The chain joins TRBV27 to TRBJ1-4; 8 nucleotides line up with TRBD1. Germline trimming cut 5 bases from V and 4 bases from J; bases unmatched to any gene: 3. This CDR3 contains 14 residues. Germline lookup yields CDR1 MNHEY and CDR2 SMNVEV (reference sequence). CDR3 in DNA: TGTGCCAGCAGTCGACAGGGGTATAATGAAAAACTGTTTTTT. Translated, it gives CASSRQGYNEKLFF.

The chain carries TRBV6-5 and TRBJ2-7; TRBD1 agrees at 7 bases. Trimming removed 0 bases from V and 2 bases from J; junction bases left unmatched: 7. The germline V gene encodes CDR1 MNHEY and CDR2 SVGAGI. The CDR3 is 16 amino acids. The CDR3 DNA sequence: TGTGCCAGCAGTTACTCGAAGCGACAGGGACCCTACGAGCAGTACTTC. Translation gives CASSYSKRQGPYEQYF.

The chain has TRBV5-6 and TRBJ2-7, with TRBD1 matching over 8 bases. The CDR3 totals 14 residues. V lost 8 bases and J lost 1; bases outside the gene matches: 8. The germline V gene encodes CDR1 SGHDT and CDR2 YYEEEE. CDR3 bases: TGTGCCAGTACCCGCGGACAGGGATCCTACGAGCAGTACTTC. Translated, it gives CASTRGQGSYEQYF.

The chain links TRBV7-8 to TRBJ2-5; TRBD2 aligns across 7 bases. Germline V CDR1 and CDR2: SGHVS, FQNEAQ. The V and J ends lost 5 bases and 2 bases, in that order; junction bases with no gene match: 11. The CDR3 is 16 residues long. The CDR3 loop is CASSPSPSGGQETQYF. The DNA for the CDR3 is TGTGCCAGCAGCCCCAGTCCATCGGGGGGACAAGAGACCCAGTACTTC.

This chain links TRBV9 with TRBJ2-1; 7 nucleotides align to TRBD1. Germline values: CDR1 SGDLS, CDR2 YYNGEE. The CDR3 totals 14 residues. V lost 3 bases to trimming and J lost 5 bases; unmatched junction nucleotides: 5. CDR3 amino acids: CASSAQQGNNEQFF. The CDR3 nucleotides read TGTGCCAGCAGCGCCCAACAGGGGAACAATGAGCAGTTCTTC.

The rearrangement joins TRBV2 to TRBJ1-5; D call uncertain. This CDR3 is 16 amino acids long. V gave up 4 bases and J gave up 3 bases, with 16 bases separating them. In germline, CDR1 is SNHLY, CDR2 FYNNEI. The CDR3 DNA reads TGTGCCAGCAGTGCCTATTCGAGTCGGGTCAATCAGCCCCAGCATTTT. Protein product: CASSAYSSRVNQPQHF. Based on the CDR3 plus reference TRBV2 and TRBJ1-5, the full variable domain is EPEVTQTPSHQVTQMGQEVILRCVPISNHLYFYWYRQILGQKVEFLVSFYNNEISEKSEIFDDQFSVERPDGSNFTLKIRSTKLEDSAMYFCASSAYSSRVNQPQHFGDGTRLSIL.

J is TRBJ1-6 and V is TRBV6-2 or TRBV6-3; no firm D call. The CDR3 spans 14 residues. The germline V gene encodes CDR1 MNHEY and CDR2 SVGEGT. V was trimmed by 10 bases and J by 3 bases, leaving 13 bases between them. In nucleotides, the CDR3 is TGTGCCACCAGCGGTGACTACTATAATTCACCCCTCCACTTT. It is translated as CATSGDYYNSPLHF.

The chain recombines TRBV19 with TRBJ1-4; D possibly corresponds to TRBD1 (5 bases). V shed 2 bases and J shed 4 bases, with 8 bases lying between them. The germline V gene has CDR1 LNHDA and CDR2 SQIVND (reference sequence). The CDR3 length is 14 residues. The DNA for the CDR3 is TGTGCCAGTAGTATATCGACAGTTAATGAAAAACTGTTTTTT. This codes for CASSISTVNEKLFF.

The chain is built from TRBV7-7 and TRBJ1-3, with 10 bases lining up with TRBD1. V was clipped by 4 bases and J by 4 bases; unmatched bases: 4. The CDR3 is 15 residues long. Germline CDR1 and CDR2: SSHAT and FNYEAQ (reference sequence). The CDR3 DNA reads as TGTGCCAGCAGCTCCGGGACAGGGGCAGGAAACACCATATATTTT. It translates to CASSSGTGAGNTIYF.

The chain combines TRBV29-1 with TRBJ2-1; a weak D match, TRBD2 (5 bases). The V gene lost 6 bases and the J gene lost 9 bases, with 15 bases spanning the gap. This CDR3 is built from 12 residues. Germline CDR1 reads SQVTM; CDR2 reads ANQGSEA. The CDR3 here is CSVLERGSEQFF. CDR3 coding DNA: TGCAGCGTACTAGAACGTGGAAGTGAGCAGTTCTTC.

The J gene is TRBJ1-1, the V gene TRBV29-1; D remains unclear. The CDR3 totals 12 residues. Germline-derived CDR1 and CDR2 are SQVTM and ANQGSEA. V was trimmed by 4 bases and J by 1 base, leaving 7 bases between them. The CDR3 nucleotides are TGCAGCGTTGTGCGGGCGAACACTGAAGCTTTCTTT. Protein: CSVVRANTEAFF.

This chain connects TRBV3-1 (or the pseudogene TRBV3-2) to TRBJ1-3; D gene ambiguous. From germline, CDR1 is LGHDT and CDR2 YNNKEL (reference sequence). V was trimmed by 3 bases and J by 0 bases, leaving 9 bases between them. The CDR3 is made up of 15 amino acids. CDR3 sequence (DNA): TGTGCCAGCAGCCAGGGAGTGACCTCTGGAAACACCATATATTTT. Protein product: CASSQGVTSGNTIYF.